This record concerns one T cell receptor beta chain sequence. Its antigen is still unknown. The data derive from a study of blood T cells in healthy people across ages. General study points: Without sorted subsets, naive and antigen-experienced compartments could not be conclusively compared. TCR beta diversity correlated strongly with naive T cell percentage.

A second PCR, run for 7 to 11 cycles, used a sample-barcoded 5' primer plus a J-beta primer mix. MiXCR, applied by TCRdb to the 5' RACE reads, yields one record per CDR3 protein. The data contain around 1.5 million distinct CDR3 sequences, around 59% of them singletons. CDR3 length equals 14 residues. With 2 bases removed from V and 3 bases from J, the gap between germline ends came to 9 bases. Germline V gives CDR1 SGDLS, CDR2 YYNGEE. The chain joins TRBV9 to TRBJ1-5, with a tentative D call TRBD1 (5 bases). The sample was blood. The clonotype comes from a man aged 18-30 years in good health. DNA for the CDR3: TGTGCCAGCAGCGTTGGGGGGGTCAATCAGCCCCAGCATTTT. Translated: CASSVGGVNQPQHF.